Following are 32 T cell receptor beta chains from one sample sequenced in a study of blood T cell repertoires in COVID-19. Assay: immunoSEQ multiplex PCR; the TCRdb copy retains only in-frame clones and omits some. The top ten clones hold under 2.5% of a sample with roughly 86,000 clones, 91% of them seen once. The specimen sequenced was peripheral blood. Receptor source: a woman between 45 and 65 years old in a cohort sampled during active COVID-19.

For the CDR3, the DNA is TGTGCCAGCAGCTTCTTCAGTTCGGTAGCGGGAGGAGAGCAGTACTTC. This sequence encodes CASSFFSSVAGGEQYF. The chain combines TRBV7-2 with TRBJ2-7; 10 bases fit TRBD2. J was trimmed by 7 bases and V by 3 bases; bases with no gene match: 12. The germline V gene encodes CDR1 SGHTA and CDR2 FQGNSA. CDR3 length: 16 residues.

The chain recombines TRBV5-4 with TRBJ2-1, with 9 bases identical to TRBD1. The trim removed 3 bases at V and 9 bases at J, leaving 4 bases unmatched. Germline V CDR1 and CDR2: SGHNT, YYREEE (reference sequence). The CDR3 consists of 13 residues. This chain's CDR3 is CASSWVTGGEQFF. The DNA for the CDR3 is TGTGCCAGCAGCTGGGTGACAGGGGGTGAGCAGTTCTTC.

This clone appeared once. The chain recombines TRBV9 with TRBJ2-3, with 13 nucleotides matching TRBD2. CDR1 SGDLS and CDR2 YYNGEE come from the germline V gene. Germline trimming cut 4 bases from V and 0 bases from J; bases unmatched to any gene: 5. The CDR3 sequence is 17 residues long. CDR3 loop: CASSPGTSGVSTDTQYF. The CDR3 nucleotides are TGTGCCAGCAGCCCCGGGACTAGCGGGGTAAGCACAGATACGCAGTATTTT.

V and J are TRBV6-1 and TRBJ2-5, with a tentative D call TRBD2 (5 bases). CDR3 length: 15 residues. Trimming removed 1 base from V and 5 bases from J, with 14 bases in between. Per the germline V gene, CDR1 is MNHNS and CDR2 is SASEGT. In DNA, the CDR3 is TGTGCCAGCAGTGAAGGGACCGGGATTTCGGAGACCCAGTACTTC. Its translation: CASSEGTGISETQYF.

J is TRBJ2-7 and V is TRBV9; 9 bases are shared with TRBD1. The germline V gene has CDR1 SGDLS and CDR2 YYNGEE. This CDR3 is 15 amino acids long. V shed 4 bases, J shed 6 bases, and the junction held 11 bases outside the gene matches. The CDR3 bases are TGTGCCAGCAGCCCCTCCCGGGGACAGGGTTCCGAGCAGTACTTC. This gives the protein CASSPSRGQGSEQYF.

The rearrangement uses TRBV3-1 (or the pseudogene TRBV3-2) and TRBJ1-1, with a possible D match to TRBD1 (5 bases). Trimming removed 1 base from V and 5 bases from J, with 11 bases in between. CDR1 LGHDT and CDR2 YNNKEL come from the germline V gene (reference sequence). The CDR3 loop spans 14 amino acids. As DNA, the CDR3 is TGTGCCAGCAGCCAAGTATCAGGGTGGACTGAAGCTTTCTTT. Its translation is CASSQVSGWTEAFF.

The V call is TRBV27, the J call TRBJ2-1, with D maybe TRBD1 (6 bases). Trimming took 6 bases from V and 1 from J, leaving 16 bases between them. Germline V lookup: CDR1 MNHEY, CDR2 SMNVEV (reference sequence). The CDR3 has 16 amino acids. CDR3 protein: CASSRDTGQSYNEQFF. DNA for the CDR3: TGTGCCAGCAGCAGGGACACGGGCCAGTCCTACAATGAGCAGTTCTTC.

The gene calls are TRBV27 and TRBJ2-2; TRBD2 agrees at 9 bases. The CDR3 spans 15 residues. Germline V gives CDR1 MNHEY, CDR2 SMNVEV (reference sequence). The V and J ends lost 0 bases and 4 bases, in that order; junction bases with no gene match: 0. The CDR3 reads CASSLSTSGTGELFF. CDR3 sequence (DNA): TGTGCCAGCAGTTTATCGACTAGCGGCACCGGGGAGCTGTTTTTT.

The CDR3 spells CASSLVRDNEQFF. CDR3 DNA: TGTGCCAGCAGCTTAGTGCGCGACAATGAGCAGTTCTTC. This sequence joins TRBV7-8 and TRBJ2-1, with D hard to call. Germline-derived CDR1 and CDR2 are SGHVS and FQNEAQ. Trimming cost V 1 base and J 5 bases, with 6 bases left between them. The length of the CDR3 is 13 residues.

This sequence joins TRBV18 and TRBJ2-1; TRBD2 aligns across 7 bases. From germline, CDR1 is KGHSH and CDR2 LQKENI. V shed 2 bases and J 5 bases; nucleotides not matched to a gene: 6. CDR3 length: 15 residues. The CDR3 loop is CASSPMAGENNEQFF. The DNA for the CDR3 is TGTGCCAGCTCACCAATGGCGGGAGAGAACAATGAGCAGTTCTTC.

The chain combines TRBV29-1 with TRBJ2-3; 10 bases fit TRBD1. The V and J ends lost 5 bases and 0 bases, in that order; junction bases with no gene match: 8. Germline V CDR1 and CDR2: SQVTM, ANQGSEA. The CDR3 covers 16 residues. Here the CDR3 DNA reads TGCAGCGTTTCCTTTGGACAGGGGGTTAGCACAGATACGCAGTATTTT. Translation gives CSVSFGQGVSTDTQYF.

V and J are TRBV4-2 and TRBJ2-3, with TRBD2 identical over 9 bases. Looked up from germline, CDR1 is LGHNA and CDR2 is YNFKEQ. V gave up 0 bases and J gave up 4 bases; unmatched junction bases: 2. This CDR3 contains 15 residues. The CDR3 nucleotides are TGTGCCAGCAGCCAAGAATTAGCGGGAGCAGATACGCAGTATTTT. Its translation: CASSQELAGADTQYF.

V usage is TRBV7-9 and J usage is TRBJ2-7, with 7 bases aligning to TRBD2. The CDR3 loop spans 14 amino acids. CDR1 SEHNR and CDR2 FQNEAQ come from the germline V gene (reference sequence). After removal of 5 bases from V and 5 bases from J, the junction contained 9 bases not matched to a gene. CDR3 loop: CASSLRGDPNEQYF. The CDR3 nucleotides read TGTGCCAGCAGCCTTCGGGGGGACCCCAACGAGCAGTACTTC.

The V call is TRBV6-2 or TRBV6-3, the J call TRBJ2-7; the D is unclear. V was cut by 2 bases and J by 0 bases, with 5 bases left in between. This CDR3 region has 13 residues. The germline V gene has CDR1 MNHEY and CDR2 SVGEGT. The DNA for the CDR3 is TGTGCCAGCAGTTACCCGAGCTCCTACGAGCAGTACTTC. It is translated as CASSYPSSYEQYF.

V gene TRBV6-1 combines with J gene TRBJ1-6; 9 nucleotides agree with TRBD1. The CDR3 is made up of 14 amino acids. CDR1 is MNHNS, CDR2 SASEGT, per germline. With V trimmed by 3 bases and J by 10 bases, 4 bases remained unmatched. Here the CDR3 reads CASSDGTGNSPLHF. The CDR3 region has the DNA TGTGCCAGCAGTGACGGGACAGGGAACTCACCCCTCCACTTT.

The chain uses TRBV19 and TRBJ2-4; 8 nucleotides line up with TRBD2. The CDR3 consists of 13 residues. CDR1 LNHDA and CDR2 SQIVND come from the germline V gene (reference sequence). V lost 10 bases and J lost 7; bases outside the gene matches: 9. CDR3 sequence: CATMAGGENIQYF. CDR3 in DNA: TGTGCCACGATGGCGGGGGGAGAGAACATTCAGTACTTC. The full variable domain, its missing parts supplied by reference TRBV19 and TRBJ2-4, is DGGITQSPKYLFRKEGQNVTLSCEQNLNHDAMYWYRQDPGQGLRLIYYSQIVNDFQKGDIAEGYSVSREKKESFPLTVTSAQKNPTAFYLCATMAGGENIQYFGAGTRLSVL.

The chain recombines TRBV7-2 with TRBJ1-4, with a weak D call TRBD1 (5 bases). CDR3 size: 14 residues. Trimming took off 6 bases at V and 3 bases at J, with 11 bases between the two ends. CDR1 is SGHTA and CDR2 is FQGNSA in the germline V gene. The CDR3 loop is CASSQGVANEKLFF. CDR3 coding DNA: TGTGCCAGCAGTCAAGGGGTGGCTAATGAAAAACTGTTTTTT. Together with reference TRBV7-2 and TRBJ1-4, the CDR3 gives the full variable domain: GAGVSQSPSNKVTEKGKDVELRCDPISGHTALYWYRQSLGQGLEFLIYFQGNSAPDKSGLPSDRFSAERTGGSVSTLTIQRTQQEDSAVYLCASSQGVANEKLFFGSGTQLSVL.

The V call is TRBV5-1, the J call TRBJ1-1, with 8 bases identical to TRBD1. Germline trimming cut 4 bases from V and 10 bases from J; bases unmatched to any gene: 18. The CDR3 covers 16 residues. The germline gives CDR1 SGHRS, CDR2 YFSETQ. The CDR3 sequence is CASSDQGASDLPRAFF. CDR3 sequence (DNA): TGCGCCAGCAGCGACCAGGGGGCTTCGGATCTCCCGAGAGCTTTCTTT. The full variable domain, rest sourced from reference TRBV5-1 and TRBJ1-1, is KAGVTQTPRYLIKTRGQQVTLSCSPISGHRSVSWYQQTPGQGLQFLFEYFSETQRNKGNFPGRFSGRQFSNSRSEMNVSTLELGDSALYLCASSDQGASDLPRAFFGQGTRLTVV.

The J gene is TRBJ2-7, the V gene TRBV5-1; D perhaps matches TRBD2 (5 bases). The germline CDR1 and CDR2 sequences are SGHRS and YFSETQ. Trimming took 4 bases from V and 9 from J, leaving 14 bases between them. The CDR3 consists of 12 residues. The CDR3, as DNA: TGCGCCAGCAGCCCGGACTCTGTGATGCAGTACTTC. It codes for CASSPDSVMQYF.

Only a few counts were recorded for this clone. This sequence joins TRBV19 and TRBJ2-2; 11 bases are a match to TRBD2. Germline V CDR1 and CDR2: LNHDA, SQIVND (reference sequence). The V segment lost 6 bases and the J segment 0 bases; nucleotides outside the gene matches: 6. The CDR3 runs to 17 residues. CDR3 region: CASSRLAGGPNTGELFF. CDR3 DNA: TGTGCCAGTAGCCGTCTAGCGGGGGGCCCGAACACCGGGGAGCTGTTTTTT. Complete variable domain (other parts from reference TRBV19 and TRBJ2-2): DGGITQSPKYLFRKEGQNVTLSCEQNLNHDAMYWYRQDPGQGLRLIYYSQIVNDFQKGDIAEGYSVSREKKESFPLTVTSAQKNPTAFYLCASSRLAGGPNTGELFFGEGSRLTVL.

The rearrangement links TRBV5-4 to TRBJ2-3; D is uncertain. The CDR3 sequence is 15 residues long. V lost 0 bases to trimming and J lost 6 bases, with 14 bases between them. From germline, CDR1 is SGHNT and CDR2 YYREEE (reference sequence). The CDR3 DNA sequence: TGTGCCAGCAGCTTGGGACCGACTTTAAGGGATACGCAGTATTTT. Translated, it gives CASSLGPTLRDTQYF.

The chain is built from TRBV4-1 and TRBJ2-7; TRBD1 might be the D (5 bases). Germline V gene lookup returns CDR1 MGHRA and CDR2 YSYEKL. With 0 bases removed from V and 5 bases from J, the gap between germline ends came to 14 bases. The CDR3 consists of 15 residues. CDR3 loop: CASSQDGPGLNEQYF. The CDR3, as DNA: TGCGCCAGCAGCCAAGATGGGCCAGGGTTGAACGAGCAGTACTTC.

The chain combines TRBV3-1 (or the pseudogene TRBV3-2) with TRBJ2-7, with TRBD2 matching over 8 bases. Germline V gives CDR1 LGHDT, CDR2 YNNKEL (reference sequence). CDR3 length: 16 residues. Germline trimming cut 0 bases from V and 5 bases from J; bases unmatched to any gene: 9. This chain's CDR3 is CASSQDFAAGVHEQYF. The CDR3 coding sequence is TGTGCCAGCAGCCAAGATTTCGCAGCGGGAGTTCACGAGCAGTACTTC.

The chain recombines TRBV6-5 with TRBJ2-7; D is ambiguous. V was pared by 6 bases and J by 3 bases, with 6 bases between. The CDR3 extends over 11 amino acids. The germline CDR1 and CDR2 sequences are MNHEY and SVGAGI. DNA for the CDR3: TGTGCCAGCAGGGTCAGCTACGAGCAGTACTTC. It encodes CASRVSYEQYF.

This chain joins TRBV7-8 and TRBJ1-2; D call uncertain. V was cut by 5 bases and J by 2 bases, with 18 bases left in between. The CDR3 is 16 amino acids. Germline values: CDR1 SGHVS, CDR2 FQNEAQ. This CDR3 reads CASSLQMWSTNYGYTF. The CDR3 region has the DNA TGTGCCAGCAGCCTACAGATGTGGTCTACCAACTATGGCTACACCTTC.

The V gene is TRBV28, the J gene TRBJ2-7; 7 bases line up with TRBD2. After removal of 5 bases from V and 4 bases from J, the junction contained 14 bases not matched to a gene. CDR3 length equals 16 residues. Germline-derived CDR1 and CDR2 are MDHEN and SYDVKM. The CDR3 nucleotides are TGTGCCAGCAGTCTCACCCGCTACCGGGGGGTATACGAGCAGTACTTC. It translates to CASSLTRYRGVYEQYF.

The chain couples TRBV5-8 to TRBJ1-4, with 9 nucleotides matching TRBD1. Trimming removed 2 bases from V and 7 bases from J; junction bases left unmatched: 6. The CDR3 totals 15 residues. The V gene's germline CDR1 is SGHTS and CDR2 YDEGEE. The CDR3 bases are TGTGCCAGCAGCTTTCGGACAGGGGCGGCTGAAAAACTGTTTTTT. This codes for CASSFRTGAAEKLFF.

The gene calls are TRBV6-5 and TRBJ1-1; weak D call: TRBD1 (6 bases). The germline V gene has CDR1 MNHEY and CDR2 SVGAGI. Trimming removed 6 bases at V and 3 bases at J, with 17 bases between. CDR3 length: 15 amino acids. The CDR3 loop reads CASSARAGADTEAFF. DNA of the CDR3: TGTGCCAGCAGCGCACGGGCGGGGGCGGACACTGAAGCTTTCTTT.

V gene TRBV19 combines with J gene TRBJ1-3; 10 bases are a match to TRBD1. Germline CDR1 reads LNHDA; CDR2 reads SQIVND (reference sequence). After removal of 2 bases from V and 7 bases from J, the junction contained 2 bases not matched to a gene. This CDR3 is built from 14 residues. CDR3 sequence: CASSIMTGGNTIYF. DNA of the CDR3: TGTGCCAGTAGTATAATGACAGGGGGCAACACCATATATTTT. Full variable domain (outside the CDR3, taken from reference TRBV19 and TRBJ1-3): DGGITQSPKYLFRKEGQNVTLSCEQNLNHDAMYWYRQDPGQGLRLIYYSQIVNDFQKGDIAEGYSVSREKKESFPLTVTSAQKNPTAFYLCASSIMTGGNTIYFGEGSWLTVV.

The chain recombines TRBV27 with TRBJ2-3; 16 bases agree with TRBD2. The trim removed 6 bases at V and 0 bases at J, leaving 15 bases unmatched. The CDR3 is 21 residues long. Germline V gene data show CDR1 as MNHEY and CDR2 as SMNVEV (reference sequence). In nucleotides, the CDR3 is TGTGCCAGCAGACTGCGAGGGACTAGCGGGGGGGCCCTACACAGCACAGATACGCAGTATTTT. Amino acids: CASRLRGTSGGALHSTDTQYF.

The genes are TRBV5-1 and TRBJ2-3, with 10 bases lining up with TRBD2. The trim removed 1 base at V and 2 bases at J, leaving 28 bases unmatched. The CDR3 has 24 amino acids. Germline-derived CDR1 and CDR2 are SGHRS and YFSETQ. CDR3 sequence: CASSLKVGRHGLAEPNPTTDTQYF. The DNA of the CDR3 is TGCGCCAGCAGCTTGAAGGTTGGCAGGCATGGACTAGCGGAGCCAAACCCAACCACAGATACGCAGTATTTT.

J is TRBJ1-2 and V is TRBV5-1, with D possibly TRBD1 on 5 matching bases. V was pared by 1 base and J by 8 bases, with 9 bases between. CDR3 size: 12 residues. The V gene's germline CDR1 is SGHRS and CDR2 YFSETQ. The CDR3 region has the DNA TGCGCCAGCAGCTTGCAGGGTAGCGGCTACACCTTC. Encoded protein: CASSLQGSGYTF.